Listed below are T cell receptor beta chains from one sample, sequenced in a study of shared clonotypes between healthy human individuals. Sequencing was performed with immunoSEQ multiplex PCR; in TCRdb, only in-frame clones are kept and a portion is missing. Altogether roughly 590,000 clones are present, around 95% being singletons, with the ten largest covering 0.11%. The sample comprised naive CD8+ T cells sorted from blood. These TCRs come from a woman aged 25 to 39 in good health. Each CDR3 is given with its conserved first and last residue. D genes are given only for firm matches. A row's size may be missing; if present it is once, few, many or a size class.

d_gene: TRBD2
v_gene: TRBV7-6
j_gene: TRBJ2-1
len: 18
abundance: NA
CDR3aa: CASSLAHYVREPVHEQFF
CDR3nt: TGTGCCAGCAGCTTAGCGCATTATGTGCGGGAGCCCGTCCATGAGCAGTTCTTC

d_gene: TRBD2
v_gene: TRBV25-1
j_gene: TRBJ2-7
len: 16
abundance: NA
CDR3aa: CASSTGVLAGGCEQYF
CDR3nt: TGTGCCAGCAGTACGGGGGTTCTAGCGGGAGGTTGTGAGCAGTACTTC

d_gene: TRBD1
v_gene: TRBV19
j_gene: TRBJ2-5
len: 15
abundance: NA
CDR3aa: CASSMDREGQETQYF
CDR3nt: TGTGCCAGTAGTATGGACAGGGAAGGGCAAGAGACCCAGTACTTC

d_gene: TRBD2
v_gene: TRBV5-6
j_gene: TRBJ2-1
len: 17
abundance: NA
CDR3aa: CASSLTSGSSSYNEQFF
CDR3nt: TGTGCCAGCAGCTTGACTAGCGGATCGAGCTCCTACAATGAGCAGTTCTTC

d_gene: NA
v_gene: TRBV9
j_gene: TRBJ2-1
len: 16
abundance: NA
CDR3aa: CASTKGILEGYNEQFF
CDR3nt: TGTGCCAGCACCAAGGGGATACTAGAGGGGTACAATGAGCAGTTCTTC

d_gene: NA
v_gene: TRBV19
j_gene: TRBJ2-7
len: 15
abundance: NA
CDR3aa: CASSTTIRGPYEQYF
CDR3nt: TGTGCCAGTAGTACCACTATACGTGGCCCGTACGAGCAGTACTTC

d_gene: NA
v_gene: TRBV7-3
j_gene: TRBJ2-1
len: 15
abundance: NA
CDR3aa: CASTSPWGGRNEQFF
CDR3nt: TGTGCCAGCACAAGCCCCTGGGGGGGCAGGAATGAGCAGTTCTTC

d_gene: TRBD1
v_gene: TRBV28
j_gene: TRBJ1-4
len: 14
abundance: NA
CDR3aa: CASRRTGRSEKLFF
CDR3nt: TGTGCCAGCAGGAGGACAGGGAGGAGTGAAAAACTGTTTTTT

d_gene: NA
v_gene: TRBV19
j_gene: TRBJ2-3
len: 16
abundance: NA
CDR3aa: CASSVTTAARADTQYF
CDR3nt: TGTGCCAGTAGTGTTACGACAGCGGCGAGGGCAGATACGCAGTATTTT

d_gene: NA
v_gene: TRBV15
j_gene: TRBJ2-3
len: 15
abundance: once
CDR3aa: CATSREVSRTDTQYF
CDR3nt: TGTGCCACCAGCAGGGAGGTCAGCCGCACAGATACGCAGTATTTT

d_gene: TRBD1
v_gene: TRBV27
j_gene: TRBJ2-7
len: 14
abundance: NA
CDR3aa: CASSWGQGIYEQYF
CDR3nt: TGTGCCAGCAGTTGGGGACAGGGTATCTACGAGCAGTACTTC

d_gene: NA
v_gene: TRBV6-6
j_gene: TRBJ2-7
len: 11
abundance: once
CDR3aa: CASSYGGEQYF
CDR3nt: TGTGCCAGCAGTTATGGGGGAGAGCAGTACTTC

d_gene: NA
v_gene: TRBV12-2
j_gene: TRBJ1-3
len: 15
abundance: NA
CDR3aa: CASRLNEGPGNTIYF
CDR3nt: TGTGCAAGTCGCTTAAATGAGGGACCTGGAAACACCATATATTTT

d_gene: TRBD2
v_gene: TRBV5-6
j_gene: TRBJ2-1
len: 14
abundance: NA
CDR3aa: CASTTSGSPVEQFF
CDR3nt: TGTGCCAGCACGACTAGCGGCTCCCCTGTTGAGCAGTTCTTC

d_gene: TRBD1
v_gene: TRBV5-6
j_gene: TRBJ2-2
len: 16
abundance: NA
CDR3aa: CASSPGQGGYTGELFF
CDR3nt: TGTGCCAGCAGCCCGGGACAGGGTGGTTACACCGGGGAGCTGTTTTTT

d_gene: TRBD1
v_gene: TRBV27
j_gene: TRBJ2-7
len: 16
abundance: NA
CDR3aa: CASSLGPGQGLYEQYF
CDR3nt: TGTGCCAGCAGTTTAGGCCCGGGACAGGGGCTGTACGAGCAGTACTTC

d_gene: NA
v_gene: TRBV6-1
j_gene: TRBJ2-7
len: 13
abundance: NA
CDR3aa: CASSEGRTYEQYF
CDR3nt: TGTGCCAGCAGTGAAGGGCGGACCTACGAGCAGTACTTC

d_gene: NA
v_gene: TRBV7-8
j_gene: TRBJ1-1
len: 14
abundance: once
CDR3aa: CASSSRGVGTEAFF
CDR3nt: TGTGCCAGCAGCTCACGGGGAGTAGGCACTGAAGCTTTCTTT

d_gene: NA
v_gene: TRBV13
j_gene: TRBJ2-1
len: 12
abundance: NA
CDR3aa: CASSEGGNEQFF
CDR3nt: TGTGCCAGCAGCGAGGGGGGCAATGAGCAGTTCTTC

d_gene: TRBD1
v_gene: TRBV5-6
j_gene: TRBJ2-7
len: 15
abundance: NA
CDR3aa: CASSSTGTASNEQYF
CDR3nt: TGTGCCAGCAGCTCCACCGGGACAGCTTCAAACGAGCAGTACTTC

d_gene: NA
v_gene: TRBV28
j_gene: TRBJ1-5
len: 15
abundance: NA
CDR3aa: CASSLDGNSNQPQHF
CDR3nt: TGTGCCAGCAGTTTAGACGGTAATAGCAATCAGCCCCAGCATTTT

d_gene: NA
v_gene: TRBV7-9
j_gene: TRBJ2-1
len: 12
abundance: NA
CDR3aa: CASSLLIEPTFF
CDR3nt: TGTGCCAGCAGCTTACTAATAGAGCCCACGTTCTTC

d_gene: NA
v_gene: TRBV6-5
j_gene: TRBJ1-3
len: 14
abundance: NA
CDR3aa: CASTQLGSGNTIYF
CDR3nt: TGTGCCAGCACCCAATTAGGATCGGGAAACACCATATATTTT

d_gene: NA
v_gene: TRBV28
j_gene: TRBJ2-5
len: 12
abundance: NA
CDR3aa: CASVGIQETQYF
CDR3nt: TGTGCCAGCGTCGGAATCCAAGAGACCCAGTACTTC

d_gene: TRBD1
v_gene: TRBV6-1
j_gene: TRBJ1-1
len: 15
abundance: NA
CDR3aa: CASSQAGTANTEAFF
CDR3nt: TGTGCCAGCAGCCAGGCCGGGACAGCGAACACTGAAGCTTTCTTT

d_gene: NA
v_gene: TRBV9
j_gene: TRBJ2-7
len: 11
abundance: once
CDR3aa: CASSVGAEQYF
CDR3nt: TGTGCCAGCAGCGTAGGGGCCGAGCAGTACTTC